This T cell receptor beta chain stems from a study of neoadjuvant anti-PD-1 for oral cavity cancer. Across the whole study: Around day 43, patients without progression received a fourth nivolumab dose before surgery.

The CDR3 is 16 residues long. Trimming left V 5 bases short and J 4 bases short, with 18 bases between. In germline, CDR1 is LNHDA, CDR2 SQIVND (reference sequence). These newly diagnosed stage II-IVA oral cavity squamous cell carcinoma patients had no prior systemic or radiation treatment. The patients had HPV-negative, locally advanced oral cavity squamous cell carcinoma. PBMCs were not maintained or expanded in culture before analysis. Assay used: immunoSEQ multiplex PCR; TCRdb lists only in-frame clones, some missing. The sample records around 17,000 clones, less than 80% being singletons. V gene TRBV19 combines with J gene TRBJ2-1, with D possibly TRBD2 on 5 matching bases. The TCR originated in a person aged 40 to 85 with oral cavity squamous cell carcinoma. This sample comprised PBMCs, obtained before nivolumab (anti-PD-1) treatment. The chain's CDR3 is CASSEGPNPPYNEQFF. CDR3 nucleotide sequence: TGTGCCAGTAGTGAGGGTCCTAACCCTCCTTACAATGAGCAGTTCTTC.